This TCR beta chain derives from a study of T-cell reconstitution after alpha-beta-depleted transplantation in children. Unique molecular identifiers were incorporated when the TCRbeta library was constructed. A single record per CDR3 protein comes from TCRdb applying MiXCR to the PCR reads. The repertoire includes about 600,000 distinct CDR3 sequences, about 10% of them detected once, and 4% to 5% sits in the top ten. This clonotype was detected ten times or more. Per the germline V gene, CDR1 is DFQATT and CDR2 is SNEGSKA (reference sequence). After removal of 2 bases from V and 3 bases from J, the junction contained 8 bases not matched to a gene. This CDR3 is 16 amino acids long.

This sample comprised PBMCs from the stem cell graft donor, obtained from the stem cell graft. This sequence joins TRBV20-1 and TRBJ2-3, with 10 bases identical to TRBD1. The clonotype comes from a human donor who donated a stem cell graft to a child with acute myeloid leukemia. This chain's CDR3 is CSARSLDRGETDTQYF. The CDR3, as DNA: TGCAGTGCTAGATCCCTGGACAGGGGGGAGACAGATACGCAGTATTTT.